This is a list of T cell receptor beta chains from one sample in a study of T cells in Graves' hyperthyroidism and ophthalmopathy. From the multiplex PCR reads, TCRdb called clonotypes with MiXCR, one entry per CDR3 protein. The table shows about 95,000 distinct CDR3 sequences, with approximately 39% occurring only once. The sequencing input was peripheral blood or thyroid tissue (not recorded which). The receptors derive from a woman in her 30s with Graves' hyperthyroidism. CDR3s include the opening cysteine and the closing phenylalanine or tryptophan. A D gene is named only where the DNA matches it firmly. Expanded clones are given a class, and other clones once, few, many or no size at all.

>TRBJ2-5|-|many|TRBV19
TGTGCCAGTGCCTGGACTACTTGGGAGACCCAGTACTTC
CASAWTTWETQYF
>TRBJ2-7|TRBD2|many|TRBV5-4
TGTGCCAGCAGCTTCTTTGGCGGCGGCGGGAGCGCCTACGAGCAGTACTTC
CASSFFGGGGSAYEQYF
>TRBJ2-7|TRBD1|many|TRBV6-5
TGTGCCAGCAGTACGGACAGGGTCGCGTTCTACGAGCAGTACTTC
CASSTDRVAFYEQYF
>TRBJ1-4|-|few|TRBV7-9
TGTGCCAGCAGCCCCCCCCCAGGGGCAACTAATGAAAAACTGTTTTTT
CASSPPPGATNEKLFF
>TRBJ1-2|-|many|TRBV6-5
TGTGCCAGCCGACGCGGATACTATGGCTACACCTTC
CASRRGYYGYTF
>TRBJ2-5|TRBD1|-|TRBV7-3
TGTGCCAGCAGCTACGGGTCAGGGGGAGAGACCCAGTACTTC
CASSYGSGGETQYF
>TRBJ2-2|-|many|TRBV28
TGTGCCAGCAAAGGGGGGACCCTGTACACCGGGGAGCTGTTTTTT
CASKGGTLYTGELFF
>TRBJ2-1|-|-|TRBV7-2
TGTGCCTGCAGCTTAGTCTCCGGGACTTGGGGCAATGAGCAGTTCTTC
CACSLVSGTWGNEQFF
>TRBJ2-7|TRBD1|many|TRBV24-1
TGTGCCAATGACAGGGAAATCAACGAGCAGTACTTC
CANDREINEQYF
>TRBJ1-1|-|many|TRBV12-3/TRBV12-4
TGTGCCAGCAGTTTATACGTTCCCTTCTTT
CASSLYVPFF
>TRBJ1-1|-|many|TRBV12-3/TRBV12-4
TGTGCCAGCAGTCGACTTGCGGGGACCACTGAAGCTTTCTTT
CASSRLAGTTEAFF
>TRBJ2-2|-|many|TRBV4-1
TGCGCCAGCAGCCAAGACCGCACCTTTTTGAACACCGGGGAGCTGTTTTTT
CASSQDRTFLNTGELFF
>TRBJ1-5|-|many|TRBV20-1
TGCAGTGCGGGGGAGTATAGCAATCAGCCCCAGCATTTT
CSAGEYSNQPQHF
>TRBJ2-3|-|many|TRBV7-9
TGTGCCAGCAGCTTCAGGGTCCGCACAGATACGCAGTATTTT
CASSFRVRTDTQYF
>TRBJ1-5|-|many|TRBV11-2
TGTGCCAGCAGCTTATTTCGGGGGGATCAGCCCCAGCATTTT
CASSLFRGDQPQHF
>TRBJ2-5|TRBD2|-|TRBV7-2
TGTGCCAGCAGCTTCACACTAGCGGGAGGGGGGGAGACCCAGTACTTC
CASSFTLAGGGETQYF